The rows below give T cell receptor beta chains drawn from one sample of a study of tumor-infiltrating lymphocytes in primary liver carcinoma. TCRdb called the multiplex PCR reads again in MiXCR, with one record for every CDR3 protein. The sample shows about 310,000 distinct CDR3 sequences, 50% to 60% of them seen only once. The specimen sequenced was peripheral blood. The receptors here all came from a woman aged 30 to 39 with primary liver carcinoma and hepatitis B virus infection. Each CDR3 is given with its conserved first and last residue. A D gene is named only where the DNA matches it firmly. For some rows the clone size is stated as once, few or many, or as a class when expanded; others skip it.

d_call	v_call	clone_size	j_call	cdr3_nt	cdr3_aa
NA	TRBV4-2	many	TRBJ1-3	TGTGCCAGCAGCCAAGAGGTGTCGGTCGGTGGAAACACCATATATTTT	CASSQEVSVGGNTIYF
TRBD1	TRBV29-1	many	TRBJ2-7	TGCAGCGTCGCCTCGGGACGGGACAGCGAGCAGTACTTC	CSVASGRDSEQYF
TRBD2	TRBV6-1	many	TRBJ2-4	TGTGCCAGCAAGGGGAGGAATCTAGCGGGAGAAGCCAAAAACATTCAGTACTTC	CASKGRNLAGEAKNIQYF
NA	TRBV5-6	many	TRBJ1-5	TGTGCCAGCAGCTTGGGTCCGGGTACCAATCAGCCCCAGCATTTT	CASSLGPGTNQPQHF
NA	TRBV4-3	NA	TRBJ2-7	TGCGCCAGCAGCCAAGAGTACGGATGGAGAGCCTACGAGCAGTACTTC	CASSQEYGWRAYEQYF
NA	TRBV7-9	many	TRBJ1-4	TGTGCCAGCAGCTTAGGGGACTCTCGATCAGAAAAACTGTTTTTT	CASSLGDSRSEKLFF
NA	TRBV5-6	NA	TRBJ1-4	TGTGCCAGCAAAAGCCGGGGAGGCAATGAAAGACTGTTTTTT	CASKSRGGNERLFF
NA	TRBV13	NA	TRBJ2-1	TGTGCCAGCAGCGCCGGGCCCTACAATGAGCAGTTCTTC	CASSAGPYNEQFF
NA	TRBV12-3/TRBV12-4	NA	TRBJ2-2	TGTGCCATCAGTATGACAGGGAGGTCCGGGGAGCTGTTTTTT	CAISMTGRSGELFF
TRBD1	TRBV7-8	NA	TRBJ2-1	TGTACCAGCAGACGGGACAGGGGGAATGAGCAGTTCTTC	CTSRRDRGNEQFF
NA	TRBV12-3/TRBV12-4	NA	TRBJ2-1	TGTACCAGCAGTTTGCGGCGGGATAGCGTCTTC	CTSSLRRDSVF
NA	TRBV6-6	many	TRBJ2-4	TGTGCCAGCAGACCCACCCCTGGGACCCTCAAGAACATTCAGTACTTC	CASRPTPGTLKNIQYF
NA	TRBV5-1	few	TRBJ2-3	TGCGCCAGCAGCCCCCAAACAAGCACAGATACGCAGTATTTT	CASSPQTSTDTQYF
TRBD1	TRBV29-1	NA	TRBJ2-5	TGCAGCGTTGAGACGGACAGGGTCGGGGAGACCAAGCACTTC	CSVETDRVGETKHF
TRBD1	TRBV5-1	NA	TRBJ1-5	TGCGCCAGCAGCTGGGGAGACAGGGACAATCAGCCCCAGCATTTT	CASSWGDRDNQPQHF
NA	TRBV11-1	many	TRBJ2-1	TGTGCCAGCAGCTTCCAGGGGGGTGAGCAGTTCTTC	CASSFQGGEQFF
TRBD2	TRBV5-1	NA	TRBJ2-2	TGCGCCAGCAGCTTGAGTAGCGGGAGAGCCGGGGAGCTGTTTTTT	CASSLSSGRAGELFF
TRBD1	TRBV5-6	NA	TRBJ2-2	TGTGCCAGCAGTCCTCCTGACAGGGCGAACACCGGGGAGCTGTTTTTT	CASSPPDRANTGELFF
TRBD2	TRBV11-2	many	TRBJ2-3	TGTGCCAGCAGCTTACTAGCGGGAGGGTTTACAGCAGATACGCAGTATTTT	CASSLLAGGFTADTQYF
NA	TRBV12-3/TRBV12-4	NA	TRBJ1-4	TGTGCCAGCAGTTTACACCGGAGCCAAGGAAAACTGTTTTTT	CASSLHRSQGKLFF
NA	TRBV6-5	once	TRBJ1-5	TGTACCAGCAGTTACTCCGGGTATCAGCCCCAGCATTTT	CTSSYSGYQPQHF
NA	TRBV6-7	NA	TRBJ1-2	TGTGCCAGCAGTCCCAGGACACCTACTAACTATGGCTACACCTTC	CASSPRTPTNYGYTF
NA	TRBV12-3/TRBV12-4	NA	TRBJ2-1	TGTGCCAGCAGCGATCCCAGAGGGGCGGAGGGTTACAATGAGCAGTTCTTC	CASSDPRGAEGYNEQFF
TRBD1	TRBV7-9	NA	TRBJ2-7	TGTGCCAACAGCTTAGGACAGGGTGGGGGATACGAGCAGTACTTC	CANSLGQGGGYEQYF
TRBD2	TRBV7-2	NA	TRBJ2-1	TGTGCCAGCAGCCCGGGGACTAGAAGAGGGATCGATGAGCAGTTCTTC	CASSPGTRRGIDEQFF
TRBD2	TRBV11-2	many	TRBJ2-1	TGTGCCAGCAGCCTTCCACTAGCGGCAGCTATCAATGAGCAGTTCTTC	CASSLPLAAAINEQFF
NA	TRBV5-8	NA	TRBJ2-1	TGTGCCAGCAGCTTGGTGGCGGGGACCTACAATGAGCAGCTCTTC	CASSLVAGTYNEQLF
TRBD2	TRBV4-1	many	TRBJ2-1	TGCGCCAGCAGCCAAGACGGGGGACTAGGGGGACGGTTCTCCTACAATGAGCAGTTCTTC	CASSQDGGLGGRFSYNEQFF
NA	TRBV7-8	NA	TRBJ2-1	TGTGCCAGCAGCCCCGAGGGGCTCGAGCAGTTCTTC	CASSPEGLEQFF
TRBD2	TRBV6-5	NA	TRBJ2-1	TGTGCCAGCACCCGCCGACTAGCGCCCTACAATGAGCAGTTCTTC	CASTRRLAPYNEQFF
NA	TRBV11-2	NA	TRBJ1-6	TGTGCCAGCAGCATAAATCGACGAGTCACGGACAATTCACCCCTCCACTTT	CASSINRRVTDNSPLHF
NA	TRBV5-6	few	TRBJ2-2	TGTGCCAGCACCATTAGGCGGGGGGAGCTGTTTTTT	CASTIRRGELFF
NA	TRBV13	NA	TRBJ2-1	TGTGTCAGCAGCTTAGGCCGCGCGGGACACAATGAGCAGTTCTTC	CVSSLGRAGHNEQFF
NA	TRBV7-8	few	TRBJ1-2	TGTGCCAGCAGTTTTAACGGTGTCTATGGCTACACCTTC	CASSFNGVYGYTF
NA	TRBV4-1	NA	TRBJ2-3	TGCGCCAGCAGCCAAAAACGGGTGATTGATACGCAGTATTTT	CASSQKRVIDTQYF
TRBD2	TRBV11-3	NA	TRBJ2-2	TGTGCCAGCAACACCCCCGGGACTAGCGGGACCGGGGAGTTGTTTTTT	CASNTPGTSGTGELFF
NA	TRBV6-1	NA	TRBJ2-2	TGTGCCAACAGTAAGGAGCCGGCGAGAACCGGGGAGCTGTTTTTT	CANSKEPARTGELFF
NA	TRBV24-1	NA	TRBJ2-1	TGTGCCACCAGTGGGCTAGGGGCCAGAGTACTAAATGAGCAGTTCTTC	CATSGLGARVLNEQFF
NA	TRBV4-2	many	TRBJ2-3	TGTGCCAGCAGCCCCCCTTCCCTTACGAATACGCAGTATTTT	CASSPPSLTNTQYF
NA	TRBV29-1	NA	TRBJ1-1	TGCAGCGTTGAGGGGGGGTCGGGGTACGCTGAAGTTTTCTTT	CSVEGGSGYAEVFF
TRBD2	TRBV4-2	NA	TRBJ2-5	TGTGCCAACAGCCAAGAGTTGGCGGGAGGGATTGGAGAGACCCAGTACTTC	CANSQELAGGIGETQYF
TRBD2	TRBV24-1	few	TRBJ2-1	TGTGCCACCAGTGCGGCGGGGGAAAACAATGAGCAGTTCTTC	CATSAAGENNEQFF
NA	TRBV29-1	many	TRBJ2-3	TGCAGCGTGCCATTCGTTCCGGGGGCAGATACGCAGTATTTT	CSVPFVPGADTQYF
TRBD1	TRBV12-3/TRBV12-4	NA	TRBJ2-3	TGTACCAGCAGCCCTTTCCGGACAGGTGGCAAAGATACGCAGTATTTT	CTSSPFRTGGKDTQYF
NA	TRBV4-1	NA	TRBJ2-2	TGCGCCAGCAGCCTTAAGTCCCGGGACTTGAACACCGGGGAGCTGTTTTTT	CASSLKSRDLNTGELFF
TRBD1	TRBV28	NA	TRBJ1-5	TGTGCCAGCAGAAACCGGGACAGGGGCAATCAGCCCCAGCATTTT	CASRNRDRGNQPQHF
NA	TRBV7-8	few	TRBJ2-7	TGTGCCTGCAGCTTATCTGACCCCCGAGGTATCTACGAGCAGTACTTC	CACSLSDPRGIYEQYF
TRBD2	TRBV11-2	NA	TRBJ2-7	TGTGCCAGCAGGCGTGGGGGGGTTACCTGCGAGCAGTACTTC	CASRRGGVTCEQYF
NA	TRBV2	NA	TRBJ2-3	TGTGCCAGCAGTAGACAGGACAGCTTTAGCATAGATACGCAGTATTTT	CASSRQDSFSIDTQYF